This T cell receptor (beta chain) was identified during a study of blood T cell repertoires in COVID-19. Study context: The study drew acute and convalescent COVID-19 samples from the United States, Italy and Spain. Nucleic acid was either cDNA or gDNA, and it came from T cells, B-cell-depleted T cells, or PBMCs.

Ages ranged from about 18 to 90 years, with residence in around 24 US areas. Recovered participants had two consecutive negative NP/OP PCR tests, healthcare professional clearance, or symptom resolution. The protocol was immunoSEQ multiplex PCR, while the TCRdb copy is restricted to in-frame clones and leaves out a portion. Among hundreds of thousands of clones listed, around 91% were seen once. From germline, CDR1 is SNHLY and CDR2 FYNNEI. The CDR3 covers 13 residues. V lost 5 bases, J lost 7 bases, and 12 bases lay in between. Source material: PBMCs or T cells enriched from blood (not recorded which). V usage is TRBV2 and J usage is TRBJ2-1; a weak D match, TRBD1 (6 bases). This receptor was identified in a man aged 25-40 years who had recovered from COVID-19. The CDR3 sequence: CASSTGFSNEQFF. The CDR3 region has the DNA TGTGCCAGCAGTACAGGGTTTTCGAATGAGCAGTTCTTC.